These 32 T cell receptor beta chains share one sample of origin, sequenced in a study of radiation and T cells in renal cell carcinoma. Time point defined: blood 4 weeks post-SBRT, at nephrectomy. The treatment was: 15 Gy SBRT to primary tumor, nephrectomy 4 weeks later. Measured with immunoSEQ multiplex PCR; TCRdb has only the in-frame clones, and not every one. The top ten hold roughly 10% of the sample, which has approximately 170,000 clones, about nine tenths seen once. Sequenced here: blood, sampled from a patient whose treatment included radiotherapy and nephrectomy. These receptor sequences come from a woman aged 45-59 years with renal cell carcinoma.

The chain uses TRBV7-6 and TRBJ1-1; D is perhaps TRBD1 (6 bases). Germline CDR1 SGHVS, CDR2 FNYEAQ. Trimming stripped 5 bases from V and 0 bases from J, with 19 bases between. CDR3 length: 17 amino acids. The CDR3 nucleotides are TGTGCCAGCAGCCCCGTGCAAGGGGGAGTGATGAACACTGAAGCTTTCTTT. This codes for CASSPVQGGVMNTEAFF.

This chain connects TRBV6-1 to TRBJ2-7, with TRBD2 as a possible D gene (5 bases). The V gene's germline CDR1 is MNHNS and CDR2 SASEGT. V lost 2 bases to trimming and J lost 0 bases, with 11 bases between them. The CDR3 runs to 15 residues. The CDR3 protein is CASSETGFRSYEQYF. The CDR3 DNA sequence: TGTGCCAGCAGTGAAACGGGGTTTCGCTCCTACGAGCAGTACTTC.

V usage is TRBV20-1 and J usage is TRBJ2-3; no firm D call. The V end was cut by 6 bases, the J end by 6 bases, with 10 bases between. Germline V gene data show CDR1 as DFQATT and CDR2 as SNEGSKA (reference sequence). This CDR3 spans 11 amino acids. The CDR3 DNA is TGCAGTGCGCCTACCGAGGATACGCAGTATTTT. Its translation is CSAPTEDTQYF.

The chain uses TRBV6-5 and TRBJ1-4; the match to TRBD1 covers 8 bases. Germline CDR1 and CDR2: MNHEY and SVGAGI. The ends lost 0 bases at V and 3 bases at J; junction bases unmatched: 0. The CDR3 totals 15 residues. CDR3: CASSYSTGANEKLFF. The DNA for the CDR3 is TGTGCCAGCAGTTACTCGACAGGGGCTAATGAAAAACTGTTTTTT.

The CDR3 here is CASSQGGLAGSSYEQYF. In nucleotides, the CDR3 is TGTGCCAGCAGCCAAGGAGGACTAGCGGGGAGCTCCTACGAGCAGTACTTC. This chain links TRBV14 with TRBJ2-7, with TRBD2 identical over 12 bases. CDR1 is SGHDN and CDR2 is FVKESK in the germline V gene. V trimming: 1 base; J trimming: 0 bases; junction bases outside the gene matches: 4. This CDR3 is 17 amino acids long.

This chain joins TRBV2 and TRBJ1-1, with D possibly matching TRBD1 (5 bases). The V and J ends lost 8 bases and 5 bases respectively, with 21 bases between them. The CDR3 sequence is 15 residues long. The germline V gene encodes CDR1 SNHLY and CDR2 FYNNEI. CDR3 nucleotides: TGTGCCAGCTCCCCTGAATGGGCGGGGGGGACTGAAGCTTTCTTT. Encoded protein: CASSPEWAGGTEAFF.

The V call is TRBV21-1, the J call TRBJ2-5; the table's TRBD1 call for D was not verified on the DNA. TRBV21-1 is classified as a pseudogene. The CDR3 length is 15 residues. This CDR3 is CASSPDRDDQETQYF. The CDR3 DNA follows: TGTGCCAGCAGCCCGGACAGGGATGACCAAGAGACCCAGTACTTC.

The chain combines TRBV19 with TRBJ2-7; D possibly corresponds to TRBD1 (6 bases). Germline V lookup: CDR1 LNHDA, CDR2 SQIVND (reference sequence). This CDR3 contains 14 residues. With 7 bases removed from V and 1 base from J, the gap between germline ends came to 14 bases. The chain's CDR3 is CASTLTGLSYEQYF. The CDR3 DNA reads as TGTGCCAGTACCCTGACAGGATTATCCTACGAGCAGTACTTC.

The chain combines TRBV9 with TRBJ2-1, with TRBD2 matching 9 bases. J was trimmed by 7 bases and V by 0 bases; bases with no gene match: 8. Germline loops: CDR1 SGDLS, CDR2 YYNGEE. This CDR3 is 16 amino acids long. CDR3 sequence (DNA): TGTGCCAGCAGCGTAGCTGGCGGGGGGGCTTCTAATGAGCAGTTCTTC. Its translation: CASSVAGGGASNEQFF.

This clone was seen once. This sequence joins TRBV10-3 and TRBJ1-6, with D unclear. Germline V gene sequence: CDR1 ENHRY, CDR2 SYGVKD. Trimming shortened V by 2 bases and J by 6 bases, and 8 bases separated the two germline ends. The CDR3 has 14 amino acids. Here the CDR3 reads CAISEEFSNSPLHF. The CDR3 bases are TGTGCCATCAGTGAGGAGTTTTCTAATTCACCCCTCCACTTT.

This clone was seen only once. The chain links TRBV7-8 to TRBJ1-3, with D possibly TRBD1 on 6 matching bases. Trimming took off 5 bases at V and 5 bases at J, with 13 bases between the two ends. Per germline, CDR1 SGHVS and CDR2 FQNEAQ. The CDR3 loop spans 14 amino acids. As DNA, the CDR3 is TGTGCCAGCAGCCCAGACAGGACTCGAAACACCATATATTTT. It codes for CASSPDRTRNTIYF.

This chain joins TRBV19 and TRBJ2-1; TRBD1 aligns across 7 bases. V dropped 5 bases and J dropped 1; count of bases not matched to a gene: 5. This CDR3 is 15 amino acids long. Germline V gene lookup returns CDR1 LNHDA and CDR2 SQIVND (reference sequence). CDR3 loop: CASSRDRESYNEQFF. DNA of the CDR3: TGTGCCAGTAGTCGCGACAGGGAATCCTACAATGAGCAGTTCTTC.

The gene calls are TRBV18 and TRBJ2-2; D gene unclear. V was cut by 0 bases and J by 4 bases, with 3 bases left in between. The length of the CDR3 is 13 residues. From germline, CDR1 is KGHSH and CDR2 LQKENI. The CDR3 DNA is TGTGCCAGCTCACCACCGGTCACCGGGGAGCTGTTTTTT. Protein sequence: CASSPPVTGELFF.

The chain couples TRBV19 to TRBJ1-1; perhaps TRBD1 as D (6 bases). V gave up 7 bases and J gave up 1 base, with 13 bases separating them. The CDR3 has 14 amino acids. Germline V lookup: CDR1 LNHDA, CDR2 SQIVND (reference sequence). The CDR3 region has the DNA TGTGCCAGTAAGGCGGGGGCGGCGAACACTGAAGCTTTCTTT. Translation gives CASKAGAANTEAFF.

This clone was seen a handful of times. The chain combines TRBV19 with TRBJ2-7, with 9 bases fitting TRBD2. With 8 bases clipped from V and 4 bases from J, the junction kept 3 bases outside the gene matches. CDR1 and CDR2 (germline): LNHDA, SQIVND (reference sequence). This CDR3 has 12 amino acids. The CDR3 loop is CASAAGGYEQYF. Written as DNA, the CDR3 is TGTGCCAGTGCGGCGGGGGGGTACGAGCAGTACTTC.

The chain has TRBV19 and TRBJ1-1; D possibly corresponds to TRBD1 (6 bases). The CDR3 sequence is 16 residues long. Germline V gene data show CDR1 as LNHDA and CDR2 as SQIVND (reference sequence). Trimming left V 6 bases short and J 0 bases short, with 17 bases between. DNA for the CDR3: TGTGCCAGTAGCCCCCGAACAGGGATCATGAACACTGAAGCTTTCTTT. This encodes CASSPRTGIMNTEAFF.

J is TRBJ1-6 and V is TRBV9; a possible D gene is TRBD1 (6 bases). CDR3 size: 13 residues. Trimming removed 1 base at V and 13 bases at J, with 12 bases between. Germline-derived CDR1 and CDR2 are SGDLS and YYNGEE. DNA for the CDR3: TGTGCCAGCAGCGTACAGTCCCAGGGGCCCCTCCACTTT. It encodes CASSVQSQGPLHF.

The rearrangement joins TRBV9 to TRBJ1-3, with 9 bases aligning to TRBD1. V trimming: 9 bases; J trimming: 2 bases; junction bases outside the gene matches: 3. The length of the CDR3 is 13 residues. The germline gives CDR1 SGDLS, CDR2 YYNGEE. For the CDR3, the DNA is TGTGCCACCGGGACAGGGACTGGAAACACCATATATTTT. Translation gives CATGTGTGNTIYF.

V usage is TRBV6-6 and J usage is TRBJ1-3; perhaps TRBD1 as D (5 bases). The CDR3 is 14 amino acids. Germline V gene lookup returns CDR1 MNHNY and CDR2 SVGAGI (reference sequence). V was trimmed by 2 bases and J by 4 bases, leaving 9 bases between them. CDR3 sequence reads: CASSYQGLGNTIYF. The CDR3 DNA is TGTGCCAGCAGTTACCAGGGTTTAGGAAACACCATATATTTT.

This clone was seen only a few times. V gene TRBV6-1 combines with J gene TRBJ1-1; no definite D call. The germline gives CDR1 MNHNS, CDR2 SASEGT. V dropped 2 bases and J dropped 3 bases, with 7 bases sitting between them. The CDR3 totals 13 residues. The CDR3 bases are TGTGCCAGCAGTGAACAAAGTGACACTGAAGCTTTCTTT. It yields the protein CASSEQSDTEAFF.

The chain joins TRBV7-9 to TRBJ2-1; D tentatively reads TRBD1 or TRBD2 (5 bases each). Between the trimmed V and J ends, which lost 1 base and 6 bases, there was a span of 10 bases. The CDR3 spans 14 residues. Germline V CDR1 and CDR2: SEHNR, FQNEAQ (reference sequence). The CDR3 region has the DNA TGTGCCAGCAGCTTAGATCTGGGACGCAATGAGCAGTTCTTC. The encoded protein is CASSLDLGRNEQFF.

The chain joins TRBV9 to TRBJ2-1; D not certain. Trimming took 7 bases from V and 2 from J, leaving 10 bases between them. The CDR3 is 13 amino acids. The germline gives CDR1 SGDLS, CDR2 YYNGEE. CDR3 nucleotides: TGTGCCAGCTCAAATCCACCCTACAATGAGCAGTTCTTC. Amino acids: CASSNPPYNEQFF.

The rearrangement uses TRBV9 and TRBJ2-4; 8 bases fit TRBD2. The CDR3 is 14 residues long. Germline CDR1 and CDR2: SGDLS and YYNGEE. With 4 bases clipped from V and 7 bases from J, the junction kept 7 bases outside the gene matches. CDR3 DNA: TGTGCCAGCAGCTCCGGGGGGGGTGGTAACATTCAGTACTTC. Its protein is CASSSGGGGNIQYF.

The J gene is TRBJ1-2, the V gene TRBV5-1; 9 bases match TRBD1. The V gene's germline CDR1 is SGHRS and CDR2 YFSETQ. The V segment lost 1 base and the J segment 6 bases; nucleotides outside the gene matches: 4. The CDR3 totals 14 residues. DNA for the CDR3: TGCGCCAGCAGCTTGACAGGGGGCTCTGATGGCTACACCTTC. As protein: CASSLTGGSDGYTF.

The count of this clone is one. The chain combines TRBV9 with TRBJ2-5; TRBD2 aligns across 7 bases. After removal of 3 bases from V and 0 bases from J, the junction contained 8 bases not matched to a gene. The CDR3 has 16 amino acids. Germline-derived CDR1 and CDR2 are SGDLS and YYNGEE. In DNA form, the CDR3 reads TGTGCCAGCAGCGCGGGGACTAACGAGTACCAAGAGACCCAGTACTTC. Translating it yields CASSAGTNEYQETQYF. Drawing the rest from reference TRBV9 and TRBJ2-5, the complete variable domain is DSGVTQTPKHLITATGQRVTLRCSPRSGDLSVYWYQQSLDQGLQFLIQYYNGEERAKGNILERFSAQQFPDLHSELNLSSLELGDSALYFCASSAGTNEYQETQYFGPGTRLLVL.

This chain uses TRBV9 with TRBJ2-5, with TRBD2 matching 10 bases. Trimming cost V 3 bases and J 5 bases; bases outside gene matches: 13. Germline lookup yields CDR1 SGDLS and CDR2 YYNGEE. The CDR3 contains 17 residues. Here the CDR3 DNA reads TGTGCCAGCAGCGCAAAAGCTAGCGGGGGCCACGGGGAGACCCAGTACTTC. Protein: CASSAKASGGHGETQYF.

The V call is TRBV6-1, the J call TRBJ2-7; 9 nucleotides match TRBD2. With V trimmed by 5 bases and J by 7 bases, 6 bases remained unmatched. The V gene's germline CDR1 is MNHNS and CDR2 SASEGT. The CDR3 spans 13 residues. CDR3 DNA sequence: TGTGCCAGCAGTCCCCCGAGCGGGGGGGAGCAGTACTTC. Translation gives CASSPPSGGEQYF.

About this clone: This sample includes further DNA sequences coding for the same CDR3. The V gene is TRBV29-1, the J gene TRBJ1-2, with TRBD1 identical over 7 bases. Germline V gives CDR1 SQVTM, CDR2 ANQGSEA. V shed 4 bases, J shed 4 bases, and the junction held 3 bases outside the gene matches. The CDR3 extends over 12 amino acids. The CDR3 DNA follows: TGCAGCGTTGTTACAGGGGCCTATGGCTACACCTTC. It codes for CSVVTGAYGYTF.

This chain links TRBV5-1 with TRBJ1-1; D is unclear. Germline CDR1 SGHRS, CDR2 YFSETQ. This CDR3 has 16 residues. The germline V and J ends were trimmed by 0 bases and 3 bases, with 15 bases remaining between them. The CDR3 spells CASSLVYGSGYTEAFF. The CDR3 DNA reads as TGCGCCAGCAGCTTGGTTTATGGGTCCGGATACACTGAAGCTTTCTTT. Full variable domain (outside the CDR3, taken from reference TRBV5-1 and TRBJ1-1): KAGVTQTPRYLIKTRGQQVTLSCSPISGHRSVSWYQQTPGQGLQFLFEYFSETQRNKGNFPGRFSGRQFSNSRSEMNVSTLELGDSALYLCASSLVYGSGYTEAFFGQGTRLTVV.

This clone occurred a few times. The genes are TRBV27 and TRBJ1-6, with 8 nucleotides matching TRBD1. V gave up 7 bases and J gave up 10 bases; unmatched junction bases: 6. Germline CDR1 is MNHEY and CDR2 is SMNVEV (reference sequence). CDR3 length: 13 amino acids. This CDR3 reads CASKRTGWSPLHF. The CDR3 DNA reads TGTGCCAGCAAACGGACAGGGTGGTCACCCCTCCACTTT.

The chain combines TRBV19 with TRBJ1-6; TRBD1 might be the D (5 bases). Germline lookup yields CDR1 LNHDA and CDR2 SQIVND (reference sequence). The CDR3 runs 16 residues. V dropped 3 bases and J dropped 10 bases, with 19 bases sitting between them. The CDR3 loop is CASSMSPGGRGSPLHF. The DNA of the CDR3 is TGTGCCAGTAGTATGTCCCCCGGGGGTCGGGGATCACCCCTCCACTTT. Full variable domain (outside the CDR3, taken from reference TRBV19 and TRBJ1-6): DGGITQSPKYLFRKEGQNVTLSCEQNLNHDAMYWYRQDPGQGLRLIYYSQIVNDFQKGDIAEGYSVSREKKESFPLTVTSAQKNPTAFYLCASSMSPGGRGSPLHFGNGTRLTVT.

V gene TRBV6-1 combines with J gene TRBJ2-1; 9 bases are shared with TRBD2. The junction had 7 bases not matched to a gene; V was cut back by 5 bases and J by 5 bases. Germline V gene lookup returns CDR1 MNHNS and CDR2 SASEGT. This CDR3 spans 15 amino acids. For the CDR3, the DNA is TGTGCCAGCAGTTTAGCGGGGGCGAATAACAATGAGCAGTTCTTC. This sequence encodes CASSLAGANNNEQFF.